The 2 T cell receptor beta chains in this list originate from one sample, sequenced in a study of kidney transplant recipient with SARS-CoV-2 infection. TCRdb re-called the reads with MiXCR, one entry per CDR3 protein. The data show roughly 230,000 distinct CDR3 sequences, with less than 35% seen just once and roughly 7% held by the top ten. The input for sequencing was a blood sample, taken at baseline and between days 110 and 120 from a kidney transplant recipient. The receptor set was obtained from a male patient younger than 45 who had COVID-19 and was a kidney transplant recipient. Some T cells may arise from the graft donor.

This clonotype has ten or more counts. The chain carries TRBV7-4 and TRBJ1-2; no firm D call. Germline CDR1 SGHVT, CDR2 SQSDAQ. This CDR3 has 17 amino acids. The ends were cut back, 4 bases at V and 4 bases at J, with 22 bases in the middle. In DNA, the CDR3 is TGTGCCAGCAGCTCAGGTGGTTCAGCTCGAAAGACCTATGGCTACACCTTC. Translating gives CASSSGGSARKTYGYTF.

This clonotype was seen ten or more times. The rearrangement joins TRBV7-4 to TRBJ1-2; D ambiguous. The CDR3 has 17 residues. Trimming cost V 5 bases and J 4 bases, with 23 bases left between them. The germline V gene has CDR1 SGHVT and CDR2 SQSDAQ. The CDR3 nucleotides are TGTGCCAGCAGCCGACAAGTTTCAGCTCGAAAGACCTATGGCTACACCTTC. Residues: CASSRQVSARKTYGYTF.